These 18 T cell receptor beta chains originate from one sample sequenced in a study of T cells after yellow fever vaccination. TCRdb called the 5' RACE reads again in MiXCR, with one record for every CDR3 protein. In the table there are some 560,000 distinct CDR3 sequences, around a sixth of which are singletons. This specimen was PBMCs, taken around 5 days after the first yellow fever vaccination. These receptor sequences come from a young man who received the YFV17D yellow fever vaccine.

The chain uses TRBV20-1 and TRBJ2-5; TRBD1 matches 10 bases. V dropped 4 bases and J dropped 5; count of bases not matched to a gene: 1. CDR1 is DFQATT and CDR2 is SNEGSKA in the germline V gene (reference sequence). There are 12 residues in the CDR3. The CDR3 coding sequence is TGCAGTGCTACGGGACAGGGGGAGACCCAGTACTTC. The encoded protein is CSATGQGETQYF.

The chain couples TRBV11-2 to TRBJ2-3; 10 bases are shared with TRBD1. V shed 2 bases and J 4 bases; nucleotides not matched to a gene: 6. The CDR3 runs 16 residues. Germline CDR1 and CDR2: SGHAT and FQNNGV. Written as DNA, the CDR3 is TGTGCCAGCAGCTTAAGGGGGACAGGGGCAGCAGATACGCAGTATTTT. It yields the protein CASSLRGTGAADTQYF.

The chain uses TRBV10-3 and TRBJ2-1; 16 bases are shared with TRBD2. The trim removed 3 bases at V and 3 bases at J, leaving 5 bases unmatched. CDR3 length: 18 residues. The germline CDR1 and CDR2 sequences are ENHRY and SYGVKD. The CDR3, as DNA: TGTGCCATCAGTGAAGGGGGACTAGCGGGGGGGTTCTACAATGAGCAGTTCTTC. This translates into CAISEGGLAGGFYNEQFF.

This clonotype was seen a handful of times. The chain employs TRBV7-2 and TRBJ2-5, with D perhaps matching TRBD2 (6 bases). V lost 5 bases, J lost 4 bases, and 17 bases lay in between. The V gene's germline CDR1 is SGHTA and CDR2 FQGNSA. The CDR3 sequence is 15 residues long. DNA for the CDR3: TGTGCCAGCAGCCCGCAGACTAGAATAGTAGAGACCCAGTACTTC. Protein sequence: CASSPQTRIVETQYF.

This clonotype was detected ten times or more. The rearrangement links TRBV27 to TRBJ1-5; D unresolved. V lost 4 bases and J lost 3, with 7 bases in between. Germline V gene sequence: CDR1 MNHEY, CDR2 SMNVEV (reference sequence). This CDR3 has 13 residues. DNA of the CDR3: TGTGCCAGCAGTTCGGGGATCAATCAGCCCCAGCATTTT. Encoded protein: CASSSGINQPQHF.

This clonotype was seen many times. This CDR3 reads CASSFAVPSGEGQFF. CDR3 bases: TGCGCCAGCAGCTTTGCCGTCCCTAGCGGGGAGGGGCAGTTCTTC. This rearrangement joins TRBV5-1 to TRBJ2-1; 9 bases match TRBD2. V lost 2 bases, J lost 12 bases, and 12 bases stayed unmatched. CDR1 is SGHRS, CDR2 YFSETQ, per germline. The CDR3 sequence is 15 residues long.

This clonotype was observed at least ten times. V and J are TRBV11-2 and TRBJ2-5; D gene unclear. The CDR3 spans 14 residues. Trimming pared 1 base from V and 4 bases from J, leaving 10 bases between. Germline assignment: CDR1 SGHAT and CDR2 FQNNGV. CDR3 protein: CASSLGQARETQYF. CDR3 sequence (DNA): TGTGCCAGCAGCTTAGGGCAGGCCAGAGAGACCCAGTACTTC. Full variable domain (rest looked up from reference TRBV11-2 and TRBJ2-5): EAGVAQSPRYKIIEKRQSVAFWCNPISGHATLYWYQQILGQGPKLLIQFQNNGVVDDSQLPKDRFSAERLKGVDSTLKIQPAKLEDSAVYLCASSLGQARETQYFGPGTRLLVL.

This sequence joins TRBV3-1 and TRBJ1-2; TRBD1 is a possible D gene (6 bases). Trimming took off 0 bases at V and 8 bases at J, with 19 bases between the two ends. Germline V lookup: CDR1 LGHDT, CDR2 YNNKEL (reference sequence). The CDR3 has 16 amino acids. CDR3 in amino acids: CASSQDQYRASHGYTF. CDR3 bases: TGTGCCAGCAGCCAAGACCAATACAGGGCTTCTCACGGCTACACCTTC.

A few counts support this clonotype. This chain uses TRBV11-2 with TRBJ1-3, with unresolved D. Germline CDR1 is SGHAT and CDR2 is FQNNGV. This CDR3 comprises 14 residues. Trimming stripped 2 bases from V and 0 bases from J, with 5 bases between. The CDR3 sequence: CASSLYPSGNTIYF. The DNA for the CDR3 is TGTGCCAGCAGCTTATACCCCTCTGGAAACACCATATATTTT.

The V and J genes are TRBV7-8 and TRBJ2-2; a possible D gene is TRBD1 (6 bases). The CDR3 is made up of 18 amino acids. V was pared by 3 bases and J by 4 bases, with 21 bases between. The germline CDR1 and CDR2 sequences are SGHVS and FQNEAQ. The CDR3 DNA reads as TGTGCCAGCAGCTTTAGGGTTGGCGTCAGGGGTACCACCGGGGAGCTGTTTTTT. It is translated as CASSFRVGVRGTTGELFF.

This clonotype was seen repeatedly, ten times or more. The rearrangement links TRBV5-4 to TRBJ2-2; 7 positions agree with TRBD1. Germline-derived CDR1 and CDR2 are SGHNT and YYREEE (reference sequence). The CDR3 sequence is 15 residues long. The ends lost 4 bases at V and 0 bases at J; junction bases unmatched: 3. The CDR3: CASSPDRANTGELFF. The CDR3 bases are TGTGCCAGCAGCCCCGACAGGGCGAACACCGGGGAGCTGTTTTTT.

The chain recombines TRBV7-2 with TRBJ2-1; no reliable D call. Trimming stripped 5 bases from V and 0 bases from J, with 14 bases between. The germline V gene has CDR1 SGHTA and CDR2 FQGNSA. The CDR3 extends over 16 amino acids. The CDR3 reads CASSRGGYSSYNEQFF. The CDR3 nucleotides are TGTGCCAGCAGCCGAGGCGGCTACAGCTCCTACAATGAGCAGTTCTTC.

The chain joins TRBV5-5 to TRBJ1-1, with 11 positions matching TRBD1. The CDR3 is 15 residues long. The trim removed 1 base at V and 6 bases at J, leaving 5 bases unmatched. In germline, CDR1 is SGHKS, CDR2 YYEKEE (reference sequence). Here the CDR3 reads CASSLSGQGASEAFF. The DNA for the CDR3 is TGTGCCAGCAGCTTGTCTGGACAGGGGGCCTCTGAAGCTTTCTTT.

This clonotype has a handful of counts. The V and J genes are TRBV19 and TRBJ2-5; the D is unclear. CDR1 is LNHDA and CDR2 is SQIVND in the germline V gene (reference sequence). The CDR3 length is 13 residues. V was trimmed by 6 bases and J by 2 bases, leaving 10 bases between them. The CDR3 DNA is TGTGCCAGTAGGCGACGGGCGCAAGAGACCCAGTACTTC. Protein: CASRRRAQETQYF.

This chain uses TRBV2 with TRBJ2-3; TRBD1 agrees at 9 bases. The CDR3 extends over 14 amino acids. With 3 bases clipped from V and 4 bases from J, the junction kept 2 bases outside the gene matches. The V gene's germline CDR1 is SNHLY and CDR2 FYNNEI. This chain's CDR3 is CASSEDRGSDTQYF. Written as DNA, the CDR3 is TGTGCCAGCAGTGAGGACAGGGGTTCAGATACGCAGTATTTT.

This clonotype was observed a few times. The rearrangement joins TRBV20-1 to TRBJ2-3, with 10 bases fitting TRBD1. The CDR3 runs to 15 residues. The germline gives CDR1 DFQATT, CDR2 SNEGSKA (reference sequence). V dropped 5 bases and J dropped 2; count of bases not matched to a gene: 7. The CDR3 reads CSALDRGTTTDTQYF. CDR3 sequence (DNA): TGCAGTGCTTTGGACAGGGGGACAACCACAGATACGCAGTATTTT.

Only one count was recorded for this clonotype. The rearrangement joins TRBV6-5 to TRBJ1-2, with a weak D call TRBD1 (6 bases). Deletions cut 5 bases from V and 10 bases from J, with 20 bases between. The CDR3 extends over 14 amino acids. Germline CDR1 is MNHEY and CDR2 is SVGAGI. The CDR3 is CASSTDPQGWDYTF. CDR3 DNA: TGTGCCAGCAGTACTGATCCACAGGGCTGGGACTACACCTTC.

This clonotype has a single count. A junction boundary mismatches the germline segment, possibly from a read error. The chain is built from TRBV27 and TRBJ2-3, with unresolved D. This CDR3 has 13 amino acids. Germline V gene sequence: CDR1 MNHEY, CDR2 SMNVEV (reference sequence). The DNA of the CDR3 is TGTGCCAGCAGTTTATCCGGTAGGGATAAGCAGTATTTT. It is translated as CASSLSGRDKQYF.